Listed below are T cell receptor beta chains from one sample, sequenced in a study of lymphopenia after photon versus proton radiotherapy. Sequencing was performed with immunoSEQ multiplex PCR; in TCRdb, only in-frame clones are kept and a portion is missing. The table lists 60,000 to 75,000 clones, 70% to 90% of them singletons. The starting material was peripheral blood, obtained from a patient treated with photon-based radiotherapy. These receptors originate from a man aged 35 to 55 with gastric cancer. CDR3s include the opening cysteine and the closing phenylalanine or tryptophan. D genes are given only for firm matches.

D gene,V gene,J gene,CDR3 protein
TRBD1,TRBV4-2,TRBJ1-5,CASSQAGQTDSNQPQHF
TRBD1,TRBV9,TRBJ1-2,CASRASGTAAYGYTF
-,TRBV5-8,TRBJ2-6,CASSLVGRVGSGANVLTF
-,TRBV19,TRBJ2-2,CASSIRWRIETGELFF
-,TRBV7-2,TRBJ1-2,CASSLPGTAYGYTF
-,TRBV29-1,TRBJ2-5,CSVESGQNQETQYF
-,TRBV5-5,TRBJ2-7,CASGLTSSYEQYF
-,TRBV6-5,TRBJ2-1,CASRPVWGSYNEQFF
-,TRBV19,TRBJ1-6,CASSMWGATERYNSPLHF
-,TRBV5-1,TRBJ2-3,CASSLAGRAGTDTQYF
-,TRBV7-9,TRBJ1-5,CASSLQGFQPQHF
-,TRBV9,TRBJ1-3,CASSVGGRNTIYF
-,TRBV7-2,TRBJ1-1,CASSFTTGTEAFF
-,TRBV19,TRBJ1-1,CASRFRDGEAFF
TRBD2,TRBV6-5,TRBJ2-1,CTTGGRYNEQFF
-,TRBV7-9,TRBJ2-7,CASSLSESVQYF
-,TRBV14,TRBJ2-3,CASSQGATSTDTQYF
-,TRBV4-3,TRBJ2-5,CASATQYF
-,TRBV11-2,TRBJ2-1,CASSLGVLLDNEQFF
TRBD2,TRBV19,TRBJ2-2,CASRSGGANTGELFF
-,TRBV19,TRBJ1-2,CASSPASAVNYGYTF
-,TRBV11-2,TRBJ1-2,CASSLGVGYTF